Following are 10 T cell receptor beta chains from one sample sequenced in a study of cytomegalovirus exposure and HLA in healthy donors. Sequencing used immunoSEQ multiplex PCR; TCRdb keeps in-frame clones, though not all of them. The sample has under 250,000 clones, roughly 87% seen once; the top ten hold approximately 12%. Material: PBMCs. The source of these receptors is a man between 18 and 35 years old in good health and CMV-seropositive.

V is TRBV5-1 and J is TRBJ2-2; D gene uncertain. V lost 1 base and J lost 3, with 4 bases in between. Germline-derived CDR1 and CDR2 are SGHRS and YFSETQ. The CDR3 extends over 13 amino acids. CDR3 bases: TGCGCCAGCAGCTTGCTAGACACCGGGGAGCTGTTTTTT. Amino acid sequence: CASSLLDTGELFF.

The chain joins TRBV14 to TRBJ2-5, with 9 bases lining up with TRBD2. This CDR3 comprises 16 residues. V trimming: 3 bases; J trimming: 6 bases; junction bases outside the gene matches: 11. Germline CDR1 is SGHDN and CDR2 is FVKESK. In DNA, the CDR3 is TGTGCCAGCAGCCAGATGCCCAGCGGGAGGTTTAAGACCCAGTACTTC. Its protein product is CASSQMPSGRFKTQYF.

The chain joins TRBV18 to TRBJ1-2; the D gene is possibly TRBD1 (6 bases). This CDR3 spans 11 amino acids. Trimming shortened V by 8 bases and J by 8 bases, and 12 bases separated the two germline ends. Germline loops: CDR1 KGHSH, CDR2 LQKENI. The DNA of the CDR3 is TGTGCCAGCGGACAGCGAGACGGCTACACCTTC. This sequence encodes CASGQRDGYTF.

The chain's CDR3 is CASSAKLAADYNEQFF. The CDR3 nucleotides read TGTGCCAGCAGTGCAAAACTAGCGGCAGACTACAATGAGCAGTTCTTC. The chain links TRBV27 to TRBJ2-1; 8 nucleotides align to TRBD2. The germline V gene has CDR1 MNHEY and CDR2 SMNVEV (reference sequence). This CDR3 comprises 16 residues. J lost 3 bases, V lost 5 bases, and 9 bases had no gene match.

CDR3 bases: TGTGCCAGCAGTACGGGACACGGGAACACTGAAGCTTTCTTT. It translates to CASSTGHGNTEAFF. V usage is TRBV6-5 and J usage is TRBJ1-1, with a possible D match to TRBD1 (6 bases). Between the trimmed V and J ends, which lost 5 bases and 1 base, there was a span of 11 bases. This CDR3 spans 14 amino acids. In germline, CDR1 is MNHEY, CDR2 SVGAGI.

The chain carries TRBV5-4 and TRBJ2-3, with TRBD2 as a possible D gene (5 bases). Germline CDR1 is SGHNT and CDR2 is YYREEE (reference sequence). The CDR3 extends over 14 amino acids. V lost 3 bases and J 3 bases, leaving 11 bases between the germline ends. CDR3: CASSSAGGTDTQYF. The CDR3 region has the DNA TGTGCCAGCAGCTCCGCCGGCGGGACAGATACGCAGTATTTT.

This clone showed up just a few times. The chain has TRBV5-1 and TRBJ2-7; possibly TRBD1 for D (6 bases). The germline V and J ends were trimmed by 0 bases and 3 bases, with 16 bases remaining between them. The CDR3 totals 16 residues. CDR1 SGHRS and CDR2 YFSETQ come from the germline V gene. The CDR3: CASSLATGHTIYEQYF. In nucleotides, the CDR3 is TGCGCCAGCAGCTTGGCCACGGGACACACCATCTACGAGCAGTACTTC.

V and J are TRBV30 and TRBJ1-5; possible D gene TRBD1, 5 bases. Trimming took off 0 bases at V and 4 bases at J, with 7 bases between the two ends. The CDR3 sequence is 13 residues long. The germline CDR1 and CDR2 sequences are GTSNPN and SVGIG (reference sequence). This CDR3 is CAWSVGRNQPQHF. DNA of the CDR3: TGTGCCTGGAGTGTGGGACGAAATCAGCCCCAGCATTTT. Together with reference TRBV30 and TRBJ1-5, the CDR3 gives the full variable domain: SQTIHQWPATLVQPVGSPLSLECTVEGTSNPNLYWYRQAAGRGLQLLFYSVGIGQISSEVPQNLSASRPQDRQFILSSKKLLLSDSGFYLCAWSVGRNQPQHFGDGTRLSIL.

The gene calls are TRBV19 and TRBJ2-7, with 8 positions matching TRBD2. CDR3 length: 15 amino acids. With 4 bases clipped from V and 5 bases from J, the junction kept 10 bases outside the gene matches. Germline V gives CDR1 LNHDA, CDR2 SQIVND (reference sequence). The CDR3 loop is CASSRSGTRRDEQYF. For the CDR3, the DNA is TGTGCCAGTAGTAGGTCCGGGACTAGGAGGGACGAGCAGTACTTC.

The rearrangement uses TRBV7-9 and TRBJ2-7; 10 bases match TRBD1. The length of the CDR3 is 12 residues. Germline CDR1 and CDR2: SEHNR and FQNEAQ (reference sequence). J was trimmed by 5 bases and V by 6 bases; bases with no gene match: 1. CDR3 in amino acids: CASRDRGDEQYF. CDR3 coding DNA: TGTGCCAGCAGGGACAGGGGGGACGAGCAGTACTTC.